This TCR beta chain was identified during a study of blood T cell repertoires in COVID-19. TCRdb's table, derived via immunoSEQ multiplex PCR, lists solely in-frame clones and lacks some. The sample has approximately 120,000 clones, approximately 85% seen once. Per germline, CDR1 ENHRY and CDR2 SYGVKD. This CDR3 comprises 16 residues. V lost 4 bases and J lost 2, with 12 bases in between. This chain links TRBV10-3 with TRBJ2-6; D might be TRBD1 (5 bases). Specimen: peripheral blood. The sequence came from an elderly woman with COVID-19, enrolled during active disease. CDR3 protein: CAISGTGPAGANVLTF. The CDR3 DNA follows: TGTGCCATCAGTGGAACAGGCCCCGCTGGGGCCAACGTCCTGACTTTC.